Listed below are T cell receptor beta chains from one sample, sequenced in a study of cytomegalovirus exposure and HLA in healthy donors. Repertoires were generated with immunoSEQ multiplex PCR, while TCRdb's copy carries only in-frame clones and drops some. The sample contains about 130,000 clones, around 77% of which appear only once. Sequencing was done on a sample of PBMCs. All receptors come from a woman aged 35 to 49 in good health and CMV-seropositive. The CDR3 runs from the conserved cysteine through the conserved F or W. Fields, in order: clone size, D gene, J gene, V gene, CDR3 DNA, CDR3 protein. A D gene is named only where the DNA matches it firmly. Only some rows state a clone size, as once, few, many or a class for expanded clones.

>NA|TRBD2|TRBJ2-1|TRBV7-2
TGTGCCAGCAGCTTAGGTAGGGCTAGCGGGAGGAGCTCCTACAATGAGCAGTTCTTC
CASSLGRASGRSSYNEQFF
>NA|NA|TRBJ2-5|TRBV18
TGTGCCAGCTCACCACCTGCACAGGACGGACAAGAGACCCAGTACTTC
CASSPPAQDGQETQYF
>NA|NA|TRBJ2-2|TRBV7-2
TGTGCCAGCAGCTACGCGGGGACTGAGAACACCGGGGAGCTGTTTTTT
CASSYAGTENTGELFF
>few|NA|TRBJ2-1|TRBV30
TGTGCCTGGAAGGGATTGCCGGGGTACAATGAGCAGTTCTTC
CAWKGLPGYNEQFF
>NA|NA|TRBJ2-1|TRBV5-6
TGTGCCAGCAGGGGGGGTAGGGGAGAGCCAGGGTGGAATGAGCAGTTCTTC
CASRGGRGEPGWNEQFF
>NA|NA|TRBJ2-5|TRBV6-6
TGTGCCAGCAGAACGGGACTGATCCAAGAGACCCAGTACTTC
CASRTGLIQETQYF
>NA|NA|TRBJ2-7|TRBV7-2
TGTGCCAGCAGCTTCAGCAGGGGCTACGAGCAGTACTTC
CASSFSRGYEQYF
>NA|NA|TRBJ2-1|TRBV6-1
TGTGCCAGCAGTGAATCGGGAAGGAATGAGCAGTTCTTC
CASSESGRNEQFF
>NA|TRBD1|TRBJ1-5|TRBV30
TGTGCCTGGAGTTCAGGGGGCACTCAGCCCCAGCATTTT
CAWSSGGTQPQHF
>NA|NA|TRBJ1-1|TRBV30
TGTGCCTGGAGTGTACTCAACACTGAAGCTTTCTTT
CAWSVLNTEAFF
>NA|NA|TRBJ1-1|TRBV2
TGTGCCAGCAGTGAATCGATCAGCAGGCGTCGTTCCGGGAACACTGAAGCTTTCTTT
CASSESISRRRSGNTEAFF
>NA|TRBD1|TRBJ1-4|TRBV28
TGTGCCAGCAGCCCGACAGGGGAGAATGAAAAACTGTTTTTT
CASSPTGENEKLFF
>NA|NA|TRBJ2-7|TRBV11-2
TGTGCCAGCAGCCCTCCTTTTAGCAGCTACGAGCAGTACTTC
CASSPPFSSYEQYF
>NA|NA|TRBJ2-7|TRBV11-2
TGTGCCAGCAGCTTAGCCGGGAACGAGCAGTACTTC
CASSLAGNEQYF
>few|TRBD2|TRBJ2-7|TRBV6-5
TGTGCCAGCAGTTACTCTAGCGGGGTTTCGTCCGAGCAGTACTTC
CASSYSSGVSSEQYF
>NA|NA|TRBJ2-1|TRBV6-5
TGTGCCAGCAGCCGATCGGGGGATGAGCAGTTCTTC
CASSRSGDEQFF